This T cell receptor beta chain derives from a study of siplizumab effects on memory and regulatory T cells. The trim removed 2 bases at V and 1 base at J, leaving 4 bases unmatched. CDR1 and CDR2 from the germline V gene are MGHRA and YSYEKL. CDR3 length: 15 amino acids. With respect to this clone: Its target is not known.

Study-level findings and limits: An assignable naive or memory phenotype was lacking in roughly 75-95% of proliferating CD4+ or CD8+ clones.

Here immunoSEQ multiplex PCR was the method, and the copy in TCRdb shows in-frame clones only, minus some. In the table there are approximately 91,000 clones, about 95% of which are singletons. The chain recombines TRBV4-1 with TRBJ1-1, with TRBD1 matching 7 bases. Sequencing used CD8+ T cells sorted from blood. The receptor was isolated from a human donor in good health. The CDR3 nucleotides are TGCGCCAGCAGCCAACTCCGACAGGGGAACACTGAAGCTTTCTTT. Translating gives CASSQLRQGNTEAFF.